This TCR beta chain comes out of a study of CD8+ T cells in alopecia areata. Study-wide points: TCR sharing was clearer in mice than between patients, perhaps partly owing to patient HLA diversity.

The CDR3 sequence is 15 residues long. Germline CDR1 reads SGDLS; CDR2 reads YYNGEE. The junction had 6 bases not matched to a gene; V was cut back by 2 bases and J by 3 bases. Remarks on this clone: What it binds is not known.

Peripheral blood, together with lesional scalp punch biopsies, was collected from alopecia areata patients. Isolated RNA was reverse transcribed into cDNA used as the sequencing template. TCRdb's table, derived via immunoSEQ multiplex PCR, lists solely in-frame clones and lacks some. Of 100,000 to 150,000 clones listed, 45% to 50% are singletons. The J gene is TRBJ2-3, the V gene TRBV9; 7 bases are a match to TRBD1. This receptor was identified in a human donor with alopecia areata. The sequenced sample was CD8+ T cells sorted from blood, obtained at week 0. CDR3 loop: CASSVDRAGTDTQYF. DNA of the CDR3: TGTGCCAGCAGCGTCGACAGGGCTGGAACAGATACGCAGTATTTT.